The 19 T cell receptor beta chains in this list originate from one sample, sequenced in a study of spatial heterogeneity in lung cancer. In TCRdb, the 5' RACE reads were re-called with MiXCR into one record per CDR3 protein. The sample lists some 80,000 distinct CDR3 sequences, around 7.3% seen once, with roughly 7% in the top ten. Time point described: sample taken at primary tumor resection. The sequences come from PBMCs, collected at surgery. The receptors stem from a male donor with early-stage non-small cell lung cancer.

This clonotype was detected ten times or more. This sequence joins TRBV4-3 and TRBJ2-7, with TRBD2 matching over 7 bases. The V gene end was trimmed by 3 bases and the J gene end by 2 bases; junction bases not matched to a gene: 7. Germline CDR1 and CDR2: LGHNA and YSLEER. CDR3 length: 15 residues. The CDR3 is CASSQGRGLPYEQYF. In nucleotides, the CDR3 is TGCGCCAGCAGCCAGGGGAGGGGCTTGCCCTACGAGCAGTACTTC.

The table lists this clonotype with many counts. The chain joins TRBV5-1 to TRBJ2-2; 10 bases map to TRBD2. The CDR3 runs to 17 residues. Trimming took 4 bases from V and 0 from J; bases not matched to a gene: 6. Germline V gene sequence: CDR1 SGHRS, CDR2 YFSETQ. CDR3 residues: CASSPGLAVTNTGELFF. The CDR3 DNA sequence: TGCGCCAGCAGCCCAGGACTAGCGGTAACGAACACCGGGGAGCTGTTTTTT.

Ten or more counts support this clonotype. CDR3 nucleotides: TGTGCCAGCAGTTCTGTACCCGGGACACCCTACGAGCAGTACTTC. Translated, it gives CASSSVPGTPYEQYF. The chain recombines TRBV6-5 with TRBJ2-7, with D maybe TRBD1 (6 bases). V was pared by 4 bases and J by 2 bases, with 15 bases between. The CDR3 is 15 amino acids. In germline, CDR1 is MNHEY, CDR2 SVGAGI.

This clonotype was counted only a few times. The CDR3, as DNA: TGTGCCAGTAGAAAGGGACAGGAGAACACTGAAGCTTTCTTT. Protein sequence: CASRKGQENTEAFF. The rearrangement uses TRBV25-1 and TRBJ1-1; 8 positions agree with TRBD1. This CDR3 comprises 14 residues. Germline CDR1 MGHDK, CDR2 SYGVNS. After removal of 9 bases from V and 1 base from J, the junction contained 7 bases not matched to a gene.

CDR3 protein: CASSPPSDRVQAFF. The CDR3 DNA sequence: TGTGCCAGCTCACCACCCTCGGACAGGGTACAAGCTTTCTTT. The chain uses TRBV18 and TRBJ1-1, with 8 bases aligning to TRBD1. The CDR3 totals 14 residues. Looked up from germline, CDR1 is KGHSH and CDR2 is LQKENI. V shed 0 bases, J shed 9 bases, and the junction held 6 bases outside the gene matches. Complete variable domain (other parts from reference TRBV18 and TRBJ1-1): NAGVMQNPRHLVRRRGQEARLRCSPMKGHSHVYWYRQLPEEGLKFMVYLQKENIIDESGMPKERFSAEFPKEGPSILRIQQVVRGDSAAYFCASSPPSDRVQAFFGQGTRLTVV.

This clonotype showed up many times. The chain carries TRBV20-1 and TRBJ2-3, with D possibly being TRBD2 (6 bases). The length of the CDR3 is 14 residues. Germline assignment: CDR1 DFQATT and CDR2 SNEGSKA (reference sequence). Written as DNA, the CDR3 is TGCAGCCCGGGGGATGGCAGGCCCACAGATACGCAGTATTTT. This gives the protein CSPGDGRPTDTQYF.

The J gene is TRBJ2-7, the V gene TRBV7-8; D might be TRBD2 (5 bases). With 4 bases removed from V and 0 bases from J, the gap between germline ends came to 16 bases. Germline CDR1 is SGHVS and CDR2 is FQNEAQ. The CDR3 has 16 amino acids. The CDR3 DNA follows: TGTGCCAGCAGCTCCGTCGGACTCCGGGGCTCCTACGAGCAGTACTTC. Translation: CASSSVGLRGSYEQYF.

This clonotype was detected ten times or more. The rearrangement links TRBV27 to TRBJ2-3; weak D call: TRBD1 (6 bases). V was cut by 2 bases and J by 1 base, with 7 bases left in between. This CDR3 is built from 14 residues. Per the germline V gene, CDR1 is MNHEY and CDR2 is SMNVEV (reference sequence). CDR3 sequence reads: CASSLNRGTDTQYF. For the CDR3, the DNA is TGTGCCAGCAGTTTAAACAGGGGCACAGATACGCAGTATTTT.

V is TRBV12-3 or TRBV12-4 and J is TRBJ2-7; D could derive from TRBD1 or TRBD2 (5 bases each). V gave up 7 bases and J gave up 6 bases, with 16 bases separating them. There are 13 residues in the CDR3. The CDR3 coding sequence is TGTGCCAGCAACAGCCAGGGTGGGGGCGAGCAGTACTTC. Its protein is CASNSQGGGEQYF.

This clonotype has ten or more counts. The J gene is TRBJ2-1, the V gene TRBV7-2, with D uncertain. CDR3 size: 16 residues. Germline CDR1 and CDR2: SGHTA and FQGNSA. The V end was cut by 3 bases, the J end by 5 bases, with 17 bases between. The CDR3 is CASSFTPRTQNNEQFF. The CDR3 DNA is TGTGCCAGCAGCTTCACCCCCCGGACCCAGAACAATGAGCAGTTCTTC.

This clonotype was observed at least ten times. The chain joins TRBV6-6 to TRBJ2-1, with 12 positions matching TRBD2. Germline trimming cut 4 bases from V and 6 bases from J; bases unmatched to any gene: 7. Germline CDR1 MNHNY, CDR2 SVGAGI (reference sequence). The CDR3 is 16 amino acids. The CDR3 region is CASSSASSGRGNEQFF. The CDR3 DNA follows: TGTGCCAGCAGTTCCGCGTCTAGCGGGAGGGGCAATGAGCAGTTCTTC.

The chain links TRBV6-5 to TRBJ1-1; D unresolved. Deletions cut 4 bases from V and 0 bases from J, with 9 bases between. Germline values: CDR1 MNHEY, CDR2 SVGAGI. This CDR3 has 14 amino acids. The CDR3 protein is CASSSVSLNTEAFF. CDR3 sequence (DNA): TGTGCCAGCAGTTCCGTCTCGCTGAACACTGAAGCTTTCTTT.

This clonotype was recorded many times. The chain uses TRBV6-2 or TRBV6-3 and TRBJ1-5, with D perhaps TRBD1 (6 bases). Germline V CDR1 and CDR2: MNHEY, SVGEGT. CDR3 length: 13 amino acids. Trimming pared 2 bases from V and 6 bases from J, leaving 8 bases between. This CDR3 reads CASSYGGAQPQHF. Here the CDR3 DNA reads TGTGCCAGCAGTTACGGGGGGGCTCAGCCCCAGCATTTT.

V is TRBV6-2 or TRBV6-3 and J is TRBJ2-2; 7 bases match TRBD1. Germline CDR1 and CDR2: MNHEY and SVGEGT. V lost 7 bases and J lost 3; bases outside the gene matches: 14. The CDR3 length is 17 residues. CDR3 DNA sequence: TGTGCCAGCACCGAAATTCGGCAGACAGGGTACACCGGGGAGCTGTTTTTT. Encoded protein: CASTEIRQTGYTGELFF.

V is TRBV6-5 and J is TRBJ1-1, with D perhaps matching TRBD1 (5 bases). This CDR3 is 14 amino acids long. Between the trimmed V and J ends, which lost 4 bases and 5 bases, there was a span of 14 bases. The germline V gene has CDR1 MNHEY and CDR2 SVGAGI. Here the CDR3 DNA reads TGTGCCAGCAGTTCTCAGGGATGGAGGACTGAAGCTTTCTTT. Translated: CASSSQGWRTEAFF.

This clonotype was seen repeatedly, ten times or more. The CDR3 DNA sequence: TGCAGTGCTAGACCCGCATTCGGGACAGGTCCTGAAGCTTTCTTT. This gives the protein CSARPAFGTGPEAFF. The chain couples TRBV20-1 to TRBJ1-1; 8 bases align to TRBD1. V lost 2 bases and J lost 6; bases outside the gene matches: 11. Germline CDR1 and CDR2: DFQATT and SNEGSKA (reference sequence). The CDR3 loop spans 15 amino acids.

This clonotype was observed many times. CDR3 protein: CASSLVAGRGTGELFF. The CDR3 region has the DNA TGTGCCAGCAGCTTAGTAGCGGGACGTGGCACCGGGGAGCTGTTTTTT. The chain joins TRBV7-2 to TRBJ2-2; TRBD2 matches 8 bases. Trimming took 1 base from V and 4 from J; bases not matched to a gene: 5. The CDR3 has 16 residues. CDR1 and CDR2 from the germline V gene are SGHTA and FQGNSA.

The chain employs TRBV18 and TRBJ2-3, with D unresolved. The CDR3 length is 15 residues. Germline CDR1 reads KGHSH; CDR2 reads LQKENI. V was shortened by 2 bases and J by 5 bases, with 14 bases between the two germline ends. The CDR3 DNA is TGTGCCAGCTCACCAAGGAATAGTCCCGTAGATACGCAGTATTTT. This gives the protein CASSPRNSPVDTQYF.

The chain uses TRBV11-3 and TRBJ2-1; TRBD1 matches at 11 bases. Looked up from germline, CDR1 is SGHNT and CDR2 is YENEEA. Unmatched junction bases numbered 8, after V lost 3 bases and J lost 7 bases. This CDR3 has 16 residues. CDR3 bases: TGTGCCAGCAGCTTGGCCGGGACAGGGGGAGAGAATGAGCAGTTCTTC. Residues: CASSLAGTGGENEQFF.